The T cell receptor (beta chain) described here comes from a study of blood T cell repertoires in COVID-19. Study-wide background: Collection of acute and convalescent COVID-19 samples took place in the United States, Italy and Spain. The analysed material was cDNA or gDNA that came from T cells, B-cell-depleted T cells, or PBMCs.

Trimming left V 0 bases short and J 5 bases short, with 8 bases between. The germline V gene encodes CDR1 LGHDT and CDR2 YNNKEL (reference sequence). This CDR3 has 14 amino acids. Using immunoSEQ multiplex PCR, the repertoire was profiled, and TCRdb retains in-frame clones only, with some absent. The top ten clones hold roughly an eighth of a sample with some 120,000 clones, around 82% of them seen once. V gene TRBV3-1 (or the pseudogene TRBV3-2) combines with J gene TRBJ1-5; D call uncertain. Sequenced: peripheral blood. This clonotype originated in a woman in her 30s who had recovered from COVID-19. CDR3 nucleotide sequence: TGTGCCAGCAGCCAAGAATGGGCCGATCAGCCCCAGCATTTT. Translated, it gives CASSQEWADQPQHF.